This is a list of T cell receptor beta chains from one sample in a study of CD4 T cells in relation to SARS-CoV-2 and coronaviruses. No antigens are known for them. Some clones are missing from TCRdb's copy, which holds only in-frame ones; the method was immunoSEQ multiplex PCR. The data show 15,000 to 20,000 clones, roughly 80% seen once. Sequences were obtained from CD4+ T cells from PBMCs, cultured in vitro. The receptors come from a human donor in good health. CDR3s include the opening cysteine and the closing phenylalanine or tryptophan. A D gene is named only where the DNA matches it firmly. Some rows have no size entry. The others give once, few or many, or a class for an expanded clone.

CDR3 length	D gene	V gene	clone size	J gene	CDR3 DNA	CDR3 protein
13	NA	TRBV7-3	NA	TRBJ2-2	TGTGCCAGCGGCAGGGTTAGGTCCGGGGAGCTGTTTTTT	CASGRVRSGELFF
14	NA	TRBV6-5	NA	TRBJ2-7	TGTGCCAGCTCCTGGGACGGCCCGACCCTCGGGCAGTACTTC	CASSWDGPTLGQYF
15	NA	TRBV24-1	NA	TRBJ1-1	TGTGCCACCAGTGCGGGGGGGGCGGGGAACACTGAAGCTTTCTTT	CATSAGGAGNTEAFF
17	TRBD2	TRBV2	few	TRBJ2-7	TGTGCCAGCGGAGAGGGACAAAGGCTAGCGGGTTTCTACGAGCAGTACTTC	CASGEGQRLAGFYEQYF
15	TRBD2	TRBV5-1	few	TRBJ2-7	TGCGCCAGCAGCGAGAAACTAGCGGGCACCTACGAGCAGTACTTC	CASSEKLAGTYEQYF
16	TRBD1	TRBV10-3	NA	TRBJ2-7	TGTGCCATCAGGGCATCCGGGACAGGGGATCCCTACGAGCAGTACTTC	CAIRASGTGDPYEQYF
19	NA	TRBV5-1	NA	TRBJ2-5	TGCGCCAGCAGCTTGTTGGGGCGGGGTGCCCGAGCACCTCAAGAGACCCAGTACTTC	CASSLLGRGARAPQETQYF
13	NA	TRBV12-3/TRBV12-4	few	TRBJ1-1	TGTGCCAGCAGTTCTTATGGAAGTGACGAAGCTTTCTTT	CASSSYGSDEAFF
16	TRBD1	TRBV27	NA	TRBJ1-5	TGTGCCAGCAGTTTCCGCGGGACAGGCTACAATCAGCCCCAGCATTTT	CASSFRGTGYNQPQHF
15	NA	TRBV4-1	NA	TRBJ2-7	TGCGCCAGCAGCCAAGCGGAGGCCAGCTCCTACGAGCAGTACTTC	CASSQAEASSYEQYF
17	NA	TRBV7-9	NA	TRBJ2-2	TGTGCCAGCAGCTTAGCTTGGGGCGGGGTGAACACCGGGGAGCTGTTTTTT	CASSLAWGGVNTGELFF
14	TRBD1	TRBV30	NA	TRBJ2-3	TGTGCCTGGAGGTACAGGGGTACCACAGATACGCAGTATTTT	CAWRYRGTTDTQYF
14	TRBD1	TRBV6-5	NA	TRBJ1-1	TGTGCCAGCAAATGGACAGGGGCGAGCACTGAAGCTTTCTTT	CASKWTGASTEAFF
15	TRBD2	TRBV11-2	NA	TRBJ2-1	TGTGCCAGCAGCCAAGGGACTAGCCTCTACAATGAGCAGTTCTTC	CASSQGTSLYNEQFF
15	NA	TRBV5-1	NA	TRBJ1-2	TGCGCCAGCAGCTTGGTGATGGACAGTAATAGCGGCTACACCTTC	CASSLVMDSNSGYTF
14	NA	TRBV6-5	NA	TRBJ1-2	TGTGCCAGCACCGAGGGCCAGGGTTACTATGGCTACACCTTC	CASTEGQGYYGYTF
13	NA	TRBV7-9	NA	TRBJ2-3	TGTGCCAGCAGCACCCTAGCGCAAGATACGCAGTATTTT	CASSTLAQDTQYF
14	NA	TRBV10-1	NA	TRBJ1-5	TGCGCCAGCAGTGAGTCGGGGGTGGAACAGCCCCAGCATTTT	CASSESGVEQPQHF
15	NA	TRBV7-8	NA	TRBJ1-5	TGTGCCAGCAGCTTAGAGAGGGGACCCAATCAGCCCCAGCATTTT	CASSLERGPNQPQHF
13	NA	TRBV9	NA	TRBJ2-7	TGTGCCAGCAGCGCCCGGGACTCAGGCGAGCAGTACTTC	CASSARDSGEQYF
13	NA	TRBV19	NA	TRBJ1-4	TGTGCCAGCACCGGGCCGGGGGGGGAAAAACTGTTTTTT	CASTGPGGEKLFF
14	TRBD1	TRBV19	NA	TRBJ2-5	TGTGCCAGTAGTATGAGGGACAGGGGAGAGACCCAGTACTTC	CASSMRDRGETQYF
16	TRBD2	TRBV2	once	TRBJ2-3	TGTGCCAGCAGCCTATTGGGACTAGCGGGCACAGATACGCAGTATTTT	CASSLLGLAGTDTQYF
14	NA	TRBV7-9	few	TRBJ1-5	TGTGCCAGCAGCTCGCAGGGTGGCAATCAGCCCCAGCATTTT	CASSSQGGNQPQHF
14	NA	TRBV25-1	NA	TRBJ2-1	TGTGCCAGCAGCGAGAAAGGGGGGCTTAGGGAGCAGTTCTTC	CASSEKGGLREQFF
14	NA	TRBV6-5	few	TRBJ1-1	TGTGCCAGCAGTTCCGGGAGGAGGAACACTGAAGCTTTCTTT	CASSSGRRNTEAFF
15	TRBD2	TRBV2	few	TRBJ2-1	TGTGCCAGCAGTGAAGGTAGCGGGGGATACAATGAGCAGTTCTTC	CASSEGSGGYNEQFF
15	NA	TRBV2	once	TRBJ1-3	TGTGCCAGCAGTGAGTGGGGACACTCTGGAAACACCATATATTTT	CASSEWGHSGNTIYF
14	NA	TRBV6-6	NA	TRBJ1-2	TGTGCCAGCAGTTACCTGCCCCGCCACTCAGGCTACACCTTC	CASSYLPRHSGYTF
17	TRBD2	TRBV4-1	NA	TRBJ2-7	TGCGCCAGCAGCCACTGGCTTAAAGGGAGGGCCTCGAGCGAGCAGTACTTC	CASSHWLKGRASSEQYF
13	NA	TRBV25-1	NA	TRBJ1-1	TGTGCCAGCAGTGACGTGGTGGGCACTGAAGCTTTCTTT	CASSDVVGTEAFF
20	NA	TRBV21-1	NA	TRBJ2-2	TGTGCCAGCAGCAAACACCTACTAGACGCGGGAGAGGTGGGACACCGGGGAGCTGTTTTT	CASSKHLLDAGEVGHRGAVF
16	NA	TRBV7-2	NA	TRBJ2-5	TGTGCCAGCAGCTTAGCTGGGACGGAGCGAGGGGAGACCCAGTACTTC	CASSLAGTERGETQYF
14	NA	TRBV27	NA	TRBJ1-5	TGTGCCAGCAGTTCCTACAGGGATGATCAGCCCCAGCATTTT	CASSSYRDDQPQHF